The 19 T cell receptor beta chains given below trace back to one sample, sequenced in a study of blood T cells in healthy people across ages. Using a J-beta primer mix together with a sample-barcoded 5' primer, a second PCR was run for about 7 to 12 cycles. MiXCR, applied by TCRdb to the 5' RACE reads, yields one record per CDR3 protein. The sample lists about 1.6 million distinct CDR3 sequences, around 36% seen once, with about 10% in the top ten. Sequencing was done on a sample of blood. These receptors were obtained from a woman in her twenties or thirties in good health.

The chain links TRBV20-1 to TRBJ2-5; D might be TRBD1 (6 bases). Germline V gives CDR1 DFQATT, CDR2 SNEGSKA (reference sequence). The CDR3 is 13 residues long. V lost 4 bases to trimming and J lost 4 bases, with 13 bases between them. The CDR3 spells CSAIQGSGETQYF. CDR3 coding DNA: TGCAGTGCTATACAGGGTTCAGGAGAGACCCAGTACTTC.

This chain uses TRBV11-2 with TRBJ1-1; D not certain. The CDR3 length is 13 residues. The germline gives CDR1 SGHAT, CDR2 FQNNGV. The V end was cut by 8 bases, the J end by 2 bases, with 12 bases between. The CDR3, as DNA: TGTGCCAGCCGCACCCTCAGCAACACTGAAGCTTTCTTT. It encodes CASRTLSNTEAFF.

The chain links TRBV19 to TRBJ1-1; D is unclear. The germline gives CDR1 LNHDA, CDR2 SQIVND (reference sequence). The V and J ends lost 2 bases and 1 base respectively, with 8 bases between them. This CDR3 is 14 amino acids long. The CDR3 reads CASSISRKNTEAFF. CDR3 sequence (DNA): TGTGCCAGTAGTATAAGCAGAAAGAACACTGAAGCTTTCTTT.

In its sample, this clonotype was seen many times. This rearrangement joins TRBV28 to TRBJ2-7; no definite D call. V lost 3 bases, J lost 0 bases, and 18 bases lay in between. CDR1 and CDR2 from the germline V gene are MDHEN and SYDVKM. This CDR3 is 17 amino acids long. CDR3 residues: CASSFPPSPGLSYEQYF. The CDR3 DNA reads TGTGCCAGCAGTTTCCCCCCCTCGCCGGGCCTCTCCTACGAGCAGTACTTC.

The CDR3 here is CASSVAGQSLDGYTF. In DNA, the CDR3 is TGTGCCAGCAGCGTAGCGGGACAGTCCCTCGATGGCTACACCTTC. The V and J genes are TRBV9 and TRBJ1-2, with TRBD1 matching over 7 bases. With 0 bases clipped from V and 6 bases from J, the junction kept 8 bases outside the gene matches. The CDR3 runs 15 residues. In germline, CDR1 is SGDLS, CDR2 YYNGEE.

This clonotype was counted between two and nine times. The chain combines TRBV7-2 with TRBJ2-5, with no clear D. Trimming removed 6 bases at V and 4 bases at J, with 24 bases between. The germline gives CDR1 SGHTA, CDR2 FQGNSA. This CDR3 spans 17 amino acids. DNA of the CDR3: TGTGCCAGCAGTTCGACTCGGCGTTACCGGGTGCGAGAGACCCAGTACTTC. Residues: CASSSTRRYRVRETQYF.

This rearrangement joins TRBV18 to TRBJ1-4; 8 nucleotides align to TRBD1. Germline CDR1 and CDR2: KGHSH and LQKENI. The CDR3 is made up of 15 amino acids. V was pared by 3 bases and J by 6 bases, with 6 bases of the junction left unmatched. The CDR3 nucleotides are TGTGCCAGCTCACCTCCGGACAGGGCTTATGAAAAACTGTTTTTT. Amino acid sequence: CASSPPDRAYEKLFF.

The chain links TRBV7-2 to TRBJ2-5; 7 positions match TRBD1. V dropped 5 bases and J dropped 3; count of bases not matched to a gene: 6. The CDR3 spans 14 residues. CDR1 SGHTA and CDR2 FQGNSA come from the germline V gene. CDR3 amino acids: CASSPTGNEETQYF. CDR3 nucleotide sequence: TGTGCCAGCAGCCCGACAGGGAACGAAGAGACCCAGTACTTC.

This clonotype turned up a few times. The rearrangement uses TRBV20-1 and TRBJ2-7; D might be TRBD1 (6 bases). The V end was cut by 3 bases, the J end by 0 bases, with 18 bases between. The CDR3 totals 16 residues. The germline V gene has CDR1 DFQATT and CDR2 SNEGSKA (reference sequence). The CDR3 region is CSARETGSFISYEQYF. The CDR3, as DNA: TGCAGTGCTAGGGAAACAGGGTCATTCATCTCCTACGAGCAGTACTTC.

This clonotype has a handful of counts. CDR3 sequence: CASSLAPTITDTQYF. The CDR3 DNA is TGTGCCAGCAGCTTAGCCCCAACTATCACAGATACGCAGTATTTT. This chain connects TRBV7-2 to TRBJ2-3, with D hard to call. Between the trimmed V and J ends, which lost 0 bases and 2 bases, there was a span of 9 bases. The germline V gene has CDR1 SGHTA and CDR2 FQGNSA. There are 15 residues in the CDR3.

The chain carries TRBV9 and TRBJ1-5; D not resolved. V was trimmed by 0 bases and J by 7 bases, leaving 14 bases between them. Germline V gene lookup returns CDR1 SGDLS and CDR2 YYNGEE. The length of the CDR3 is 15 residues. The chain's CDR3 is CASSVDGGPGQPQHF. The DNA of the CDR3 is TGTGCCAGCAGCGTAGACGGCGGCCCGGGGCAGCCCCAGCATTTT. Using reference TRBV9 and TRBJ1-5 for the parts outside the CDR3, the full variable domain is DSGVTQTPKHLITATGQRVTLRCSPRSGDLSVYWYQQSLDQGLQFLIQYYNGEERAKGNILERFSAQQFPDLHSELNLSSLELGDSALYFCASSVDGGPGQPQHFGDGTRLSIL.

This clonotype was detected once. This chain joins TRBV12-3 or TRBV12-4 and TRBJ2-5; D possibly corresponds to TRBD2 (5 bases). V was trimmed by 4 bases and J by 5 bases, leaving 20 bases between them. The CDR3 sequence is 16 residues long. The CDR3 protein is CASSSGKGIRRETQYF. Written as DNA, the CDR3 is TGTGCCAGCAGTTCCGGGAAGGGAATTAGGAGGGAGACCCAGTACTTC.

At least ten counts were recorded for this clonotype. The CDR3 sequence is CSVIQETQYF. CDR3 nucleotide sequence: TGCAGCGTTATTCAAGAGACCCAGTACTTC. The rearrangement joins TRBV29-1 to TRBJ2-5; no firm D call. Per the germline V gene, CDR1 is SQVTM and CDR2 is ANQGSEA. The CDR3 has 10 amino acids. V lost 5 bases and J 2 bases, leaving 3 bases between the germline ends.

This clonotype has more than one count but fewer than ten. The chain couples TRBV3-1 to TRBJ2-1, with D unclear. Deletions cut 1 base from V and 9 bases from J, with 7 bases between. Germline lookup yields CDR1 LGHDT and CDR2 YNNKEL (reference sequence). There are 12 residues in the CDR3. This CDR3 reads CASSQGRSEQFF. The CDR3 DNA is TGTGCCAGCAGCCAAGGGAGAAGTGAGCAGTTCTTC.

The rearrangement links TRBV3-1 to TRBJ2-1; perhaps TRBD2 as D (5 bases). CDR3 length: 14 residues. Trimming removed 4 bases at V and 4 bases at J, with 11 bases between. Germline values: CDR1 LGHDT, CDR2 YNNKEL (reference sequence). The DNA of the CDR3 is TGTGCCAGCAGCCCTCCCGAGCGGTACAATGAGCAGTTCTTC. This translates into CASSPPERYNEQFF.

This clonotype has just a few counts. The rearrangement uses TRBV4-1 and TRBJ2-7, with 12 bases matching TRBD2. Per germline, CDR1 MGHRA and CDR2 YSYEKL. The trim removed 2 bases at V and 7 bases at J, leaving 3 bases unmatched. The CDR3 consists of 14 residues. Here the CDR3 DNA reads TGCGCCAGCAGCCAACTTGGACTAGCGGGGGAGCAGTACTTC. Translating it yields CASSQLGLAGEQYF.

This chain links TRBV14 with TRBJ2-1; D perhaps matches TRBD1 (6 bases). Germline V gene lookup returns CDR1 SGHDN and CDR2 FVKESK. This CDR3 has 16 amino acids. The ends were cut back, 1 base at V and 4 bases at J, with 14 bases in the middle. CDR3 nucleotides: TGTGCCAGCAGCCAAGGTCTCGGGACACCTTACAATGAGCAGTTCTTC. This sequence encodes CASSQGLGTPYNEQFF.

This clonotype has at least ten counts. The chain couples TRBV7-2 to TRBJ2-1, with D possibly called TRBD1 or TRBD2 (6 bases each). Trimming pared 5 bases from V and 13 bases from J, leaving 12 bases between. Germline V CDR1 and CDR2: SGHTA, FQGNSA. This CDR3 spans 11 amino acids. CDR3 DNA sequence: TGTGCCAGCAGCCCACGGGGGCCTCAGTTCTTC. Protein product: CASSPRGPQFF.

About this clonotype: A much more abundant neighbour one base away suggests this may be a read error. The CDR3 here is CASTRDGAYEQYF. CDR3 bases: TGTGCCAGCACCCGGGACGGAGCCTACGAGCAGTACTTC. The chain recombines TRBV2 with TRBJ2-7; the D call may be TRBD1 or TRBD2 (5 bases each). Trimming removed 7 bases from V and 2 bases from J, with 12 bases in between. CDR3 size: 13 residues. CDR1 SNHLY and CDR2 FYNNEI come from the germline V gene.